Presented here are 17 T cell receptor beta chains from one specimen sequenced in a study of glioma-infiltrating T cells. Using RNA template, CDR3s of TCR alpha and beta were amplified with iRepertoire arm-PCR. MiXCR, applied by TCRdb to the multiplex PCR reads, yields one record per CDR3 protein. The sample consists of more than 110,000 distinct CDR3 sequences, 30% to 40% of them appearing once. The sequencing input was glioma tissue, nonneoplastic brain tissue, or PBMCs (not recorded which). The receptors were sampled from a human donor with low-grade glioma or glioblastoma, undergoing nonglioma brain surgery, or in good health (not recorded which).

The chain recombines TRBV20-1 with TRBJ1-5, with 8 positions matching TRBD1. CDR1 and CDR2 (germline): DFQATT, SNEGSKA (reference sequence). This CDR3 is built from 16 residues. J gave up 0 bases and V 2 bases, and 6 bases lay outside the gene matches. The CDR3 protein is CSARRQGALSNQPQHF. In nucleotides, the CDR3 is TGCAGTGCTAGAAGGCAGGGGGCCCTTAGCAATCAGCCCCAGCATTTT.

The chain joins TRBV7-2 to TRBJ2-1, with TRBD2 matching 10 bases. The CDR3 sequence is 16 residues long. Germline V gives CDR1 SGHTA, CDR2 FQGNSA. Trimming removed 0 bases from V and 7 bases from J; junction bases left unmatched: 6. The CDR3 DNA is TGTGCCAGCAGCTTAGCGGCTAGCGGGGGCGGGAATGAGCAGTTCTTC. Protein sequence: CASSLAASGGGNEQFF.

The chain is built from TRBV4-2 and TRBJ2-5; 8 bases agree with TRBD1. V shed 7 bases and J 3 bases; nucleotides not matched to a gene: 16. CDR1 is LGHNA and CDR2 is YNFKEQ in the germline V gene. The length of the CDR3 is 17 residues. The CDR3 protein is CASTRQGTGLLKETQYF. The CDR3 DNA is TGTGCCAGCACCCGACAGGGGACCGGATTATTAAAAGAGACCCAGTACTTC.

This clonotype was found a few times. This CDR3 reads CASSLPGQGRGYTF. For the CDR3, the DNA is TGTGCCAGCAGTCTACCCGGACAGGGAAGGGGCTACACCTTC. The genes are TRBV6-1 and TRBJ1-2; 8 positions match TRBD1. The V segment lost 5 bases and the J segment 8 bases; nucleotides outside the gene matches: 10. The CDR3 contains 14 residues. CDR1 is MNHNS and CDR2 is SASEGT in the germline V gene.

With respect to this clonotype: The junction does not match germline at one end; this may be a read error. CDR3 in amino acids: CVSSLGVVGEQFF. The CDR3 nucleotides are TGTGTCAGCAGCTTGGGCGTGGTGGGTGAGCAGTTCTTC. The chain links TRBV5-6 to TRBJ2-1, with unresolved D. Germline V CDR1 and CDR2: SGHDT, YYEEEE. There are 13 residues in the CDR3.

This sequence joins TRBV27 and TRBJ1-3; possible D gene TRBD1, 6 bases. The germline CDR1 and CDR2 sequences are MNHEY and SMNVEV (reference sequence). This CDR3 is built from 16 residues. Trimming removed 2 bases from V and 0 bases from J, with 11 bases in between. DNA for the CDR3: TGTGCCAGCAGTTTAACAGTGACAGGCTCTGGAAACACCATATATTTT. This sequence encodes CASSLTVTGSGNTIYF.

This chain joins TRBV19 and TRBJ1-1; D might be TRBD1 (5 bases). Germline CDR1 reads LNHDA; CDR2 reads SQIVND (reference sequence). V was clipped by 7 bases and J by 0 bases, with 15 bases between them. The CDR3 spans 15 residues. The chain's CDR3 is CASTPSGTVNTEAFF. The CDR3 bases are TGTGCCAGTACACCCTCCGGGACGGTGAACACTGAAGCTTTCTTT.

There are a few counts of this clonotype. The chain uses TRBV4-2 and TRBJ1-1, with D possibly matching TRBD1 (5 bases). Trimming cost V 3 bases and J 1 base, with 9 bases left between them. Germline loops: CDR1 LGHNA, CDR2 YNFKEQ. This CDR3 is 14 amino acids long. The CDR3 is CASSHDDRNTEAFF. The DNA of the CDR3 is TGTGCCAGCAGCCATGACGACAGGAACACTGAAGCTTTCTTT.

DNA of the CDR3: TGTGCCAGCAGTTCCACCCCGAACGGGGAGCTGTTTTTT. Translating gives CASSSTPNGELFF. This chain joins TRBV6-1 and TRBJ2-2; D gene ambiguous. V was pared by 5 bases and J by 7 bases, with 11 bases between. Germline V gives CDR1 MNHNS, CDR2 SASEGT. The CDR3 sequence is 13 residues long.

This clonotype was counted ten times or more. The CDR3 protein is CSARNGTYQPQHF. The CDR3 DNA is TGCAGTGCTAGAAACGGTACTTATCAGCCCCAGCATTTT. The chain is built from TRBV20-1 and TRBJ1-5, with no clear D. V shed 2 bases and J shed 5 bases, with 10 bases lying between them. Germline CDR1 reads DFQATT; CDR2 reads SNEGSKA (reference sequence). This CDR3 is 13 amino acids long.

This clonotype was detected only once. The genes are TRBV19 and TRBJ1-1; 7 positions match TRBD1. V lost 4 bases, J lost 11 bases, and 7 bases stayed unmatched. The CDR3 has 12 residues. Per the germline V gene, CDR1 is LNHDA and CDR2 is SQIVND (reference sequence). CDR3 coding DNA: TGTGCCAGTAGTACCCGGACAGGTTGGGCTTTCTTT. This codes for CASSTRTGWAFF.

This clonotype was recorded a few times. V gene TRBV20-1 combines with J gene TRBJ2-5; 12 positions agree with TRBD2. Trimming removed 6 bases from V and 5 bases from J; junction bases left unmatched: 16. The CDR3 sequence is 17 residues long. Germline V gene sequence: CDR1 DFQATT, CDR2 SNEGSKA (reference sequence). The CDR3 protein is CSADDWTSGASLETQYF. For the CDR3, the DNA is TGCAGTGCGGACGATTGGACTAGCGGGGCCTCATTGGAGACCCAGTACTTC.

The rearrangement joins TRBV12-3 or TRBV12-4 to TRBJ2-5, with D maybe TRBD1 (6 bases). The CDR3 contains 13 residues. V was trimmed by 8 bases and J by 5 bases, leaving 15 bases between them. The CDR3 sequence: CASQDSLGETQYF. CDR3 sequence (DNA): TGTGCCAGCCAGGACAGTTTGGGGGAGACCCAGTACTTC.

V is TRBV5-6 and J is TRBJ2-3; no clear D gene. The CDR3 covers 14 residues. V lost 0 bases to trimming and J lost 2 bases, with 7 bases between them. Germline lookup yields CDR1 SGHDT and CDR2 YYEEEE. CDR3 DNA sequence: TGTGCCAGCAGCTTGGAGCTTGTCACAGATACGCAGTATTTT. Residues: CASSLELVTDTQYF. The full variable domain, in which reference TRBV5-6 and TRBJ2-3 provide the parts outside the CDR3, is DAGVTQSPTHLIKTRGQQVTLRCSPKSGHDTVSWYQQALGQGPQFIFQYYEEEERQRGNFPDRFSGHQFPNYSSELNVNALLLGDSALYLCASSLELVTDTQYFGPGTRLTVL.

This clonotype was seen more than once but under ten times. The chain uses TRBV27 and TRBJ2-4; D is unresolved. Trimming took off 3 bases at V and 4 bases at J, with 7 bases between the two ends. The CDR3 has 13 residues. Germline CDR1 MNHEY, CDR2 SMNVEV (reference sequence). In DNA form, the CDR3 reads TGTGCCAGCAGTTTGGGCCCAAAAAACATTCAGTACTTC. Amino acids: CASSLGPKNIQYF.

In its sample, this clonotype was seen a few times. The chain links TRBV20-1 to TRBJ2-5; no clear D. Trimming pared 0 bases from V and 0 bases from J, leaving 8 bases between. This CDR3 contains 14 residues. Germline V gives CDR1 DFQATT, CDR2 SNEGSKA (reference sequence). As DNA, the CDR3 is TGCAGTGCTAGAGACAGATTGTACCAAGAGACCCAGTACTTC. It codes for CSARDRLYQETQYF.

This clonotype was seen a few times. The chain carries TRBV6-1 and TRBJ2-7; TRBD2 might be the D (6 bases). The CDR3 sequence is 16 residues long. V was pared by 6 bases and J by 0 bases, with 18 bases between. Per the germline V gene, CDR1 is MNHNS and CDR2 is SASEGT. CDR3 coding DNA: TGTGCCAGCAGGAGCTCGGAGGGCAGCTACTCCTACGAGCAGTACTTC. Translation gives CASRSSEGSYSYEQYF.